This T cell receptor beta chain was found in a study of T cell changes during pregnancy in multiple sclerosis. V lost 10 bases and J lost 3; bases outside the gene matches: 9. Germline V lookup: CDR1 ENHRY, CDR2 SYGVKD. The CDR3 loop spans 14 amino acids. Repertoires were generated with immunoSEQ multiplex PCR, while TCRdb's copy carries only in-frame clones and drops some. The data show over 90,000 clones, with more than 85% seen just once and around 1% held by the top ten. This clone has just one count. This specimen consisted of peripheral blood, obtained before pregnancy. J is TRBJ2-3 and V is TRBV10-3, with 8 bases matching TRBD1. The source of this sequence is a female donor with multiple sclerosis, enrolled in a pregnancy study. CDR3 coding DNA: TGTGCCACCCATTGGGGACAGGTGACAGATACGCAGTATTTT. Translation: CATHWGQVTDTQYF.